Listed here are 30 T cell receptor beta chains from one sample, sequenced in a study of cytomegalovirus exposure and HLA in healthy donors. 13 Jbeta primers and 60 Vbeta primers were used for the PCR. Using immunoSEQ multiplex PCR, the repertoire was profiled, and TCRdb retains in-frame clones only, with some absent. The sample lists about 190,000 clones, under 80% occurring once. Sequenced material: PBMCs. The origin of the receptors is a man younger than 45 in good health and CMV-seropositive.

The CDR3 DNA reads TGTGCCAGCAGTGGCAGGCGCGACAATCAGCCCCAGCATTTT. Translation gives CASSGRRDNQPQHF. The chain couples TRBV6-1 to TRBJ1-5; D is undetermined. CDR1 MNHNS and CDR2 SASEGT come from the germline V gene. V dropped 4 bases and J dropped 3 bases, with 10 bases sitting between them. The CDR3 is 14 amino acids.

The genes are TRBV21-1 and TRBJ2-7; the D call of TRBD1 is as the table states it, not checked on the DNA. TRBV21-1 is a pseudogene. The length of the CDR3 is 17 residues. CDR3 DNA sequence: TGTGCCAGCAGCCTTGAGGACAGGGTTGTTCTAGTCTACGAGCAGTACTTC. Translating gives CASSLEDRVVLVYEQYF.

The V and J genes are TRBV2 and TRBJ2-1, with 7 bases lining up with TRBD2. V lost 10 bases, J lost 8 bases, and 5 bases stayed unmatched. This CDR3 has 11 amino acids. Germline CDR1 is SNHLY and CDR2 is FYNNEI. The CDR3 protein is CATRGRDEQFF. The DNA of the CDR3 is TGTGCCACCCGGGGGAGGGATGAGCAGTTCTTC.

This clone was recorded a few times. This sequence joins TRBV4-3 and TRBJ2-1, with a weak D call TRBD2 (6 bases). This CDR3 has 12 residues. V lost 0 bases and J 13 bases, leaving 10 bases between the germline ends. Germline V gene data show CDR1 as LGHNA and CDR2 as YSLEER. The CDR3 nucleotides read TGCGCCAGCAGCCAAGATCACGGGGGTCAGTTCTTC. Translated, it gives CASSQDHGGQFF.

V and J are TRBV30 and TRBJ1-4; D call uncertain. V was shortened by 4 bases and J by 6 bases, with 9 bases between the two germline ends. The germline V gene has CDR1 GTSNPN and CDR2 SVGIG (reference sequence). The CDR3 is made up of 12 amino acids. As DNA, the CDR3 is TGTGCCTGGAAGCGGGCGGATGAAAAACTGTTTTTT. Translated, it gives CAWKRADEKLFF.

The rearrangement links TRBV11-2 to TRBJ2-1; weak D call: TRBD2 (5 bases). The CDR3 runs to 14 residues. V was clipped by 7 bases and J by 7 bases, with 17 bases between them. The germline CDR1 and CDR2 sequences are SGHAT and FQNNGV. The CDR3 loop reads CASIPQIALNEQFF. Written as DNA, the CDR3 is TGTGCCAGCATCCCCCAAATAGCGCTGAATGAGCAGTTCTTC.

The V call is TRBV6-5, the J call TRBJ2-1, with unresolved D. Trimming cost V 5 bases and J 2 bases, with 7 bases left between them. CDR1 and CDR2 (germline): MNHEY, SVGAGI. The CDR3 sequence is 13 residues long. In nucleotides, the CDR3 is TGTGCCAGCAGTCCGTGGCCCTACAATGAGCAGTTCTTC. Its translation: CASSPWPYNEQFF.

CDR3 coding DNA: TGTGCCAGCAGCTTAGTCAGGGACACCATATATTTT. Its protein product is CASSLVRDTIYF. V and J are TRBV7-9 and TRBJ1-3; maybe TRBD1 (5 bases). Trimming shortened V by 1 base and J by 8 bases, and 6 bases separated the two germline ends. This CDR3 spans 12 amino acids. CDR1 SEHNR and CDR2 FQNEAQ come from the germline V gene (reference sequence).

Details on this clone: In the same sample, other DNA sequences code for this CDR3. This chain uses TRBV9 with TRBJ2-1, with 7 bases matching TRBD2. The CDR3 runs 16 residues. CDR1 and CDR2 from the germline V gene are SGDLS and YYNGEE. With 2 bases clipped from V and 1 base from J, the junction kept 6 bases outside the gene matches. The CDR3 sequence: CASSVGGGLSYNEQFF. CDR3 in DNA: TGTGCCAGCAGCGTTGGCGGGGGTTTGTCCTACAATGAGCAGTTCTTC.

The CDR3 reads CAWSVGAGEAFF. CDR3 in DNA: TGTGCCTGGAGTGTAGGGGCAGGGGAAGCTTTCTTT. This chain joins TRBV30 and TRBJ1-1; perhaps TRBD1 as D (5 bases). Germline CDR1 reads GTSNPN; CDR2 reads SVGIG (reference sequence). This CDR3 region has 12 residues. V was cut by 0 bases and J by 8 bases, with 10 bases left in between.

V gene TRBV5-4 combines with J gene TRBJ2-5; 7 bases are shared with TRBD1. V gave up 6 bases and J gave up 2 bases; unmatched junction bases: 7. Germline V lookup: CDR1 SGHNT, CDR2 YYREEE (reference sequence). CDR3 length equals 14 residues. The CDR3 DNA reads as TGTGCCAGCACCCCCAACAGGGGACAAGAGACCCAGTACTTC. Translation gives CASTPNRGQETQYF. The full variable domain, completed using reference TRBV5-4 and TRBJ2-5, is ETGVTQSPTHLIKTRGQQVTLRCSSQSGHNTVSWYQQALGQGPQFIFQYYREEENGRGNFPPRFSGLQFPNYSSELNVNALELDDSALYLCASTPNRGQETQYFGPGTRLLVL.

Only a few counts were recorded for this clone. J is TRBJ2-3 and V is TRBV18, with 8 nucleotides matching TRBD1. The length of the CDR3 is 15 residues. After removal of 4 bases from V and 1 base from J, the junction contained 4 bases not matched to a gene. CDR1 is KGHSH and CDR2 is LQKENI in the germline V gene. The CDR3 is CASSQGQGGTDTQYF. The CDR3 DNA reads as TGTGCCAGCTCACAAGGACAGGGTGGCACAGATACGCAGTATTTT.

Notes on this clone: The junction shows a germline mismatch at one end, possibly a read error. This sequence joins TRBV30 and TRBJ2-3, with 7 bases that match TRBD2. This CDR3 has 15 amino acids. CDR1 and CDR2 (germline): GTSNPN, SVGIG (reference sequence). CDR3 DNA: TGTGCCTGGGGTGTATTGCGGGGGAGCACAGATACGCAGTATTTT. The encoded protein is CAWGVLRGSTDTQYF.

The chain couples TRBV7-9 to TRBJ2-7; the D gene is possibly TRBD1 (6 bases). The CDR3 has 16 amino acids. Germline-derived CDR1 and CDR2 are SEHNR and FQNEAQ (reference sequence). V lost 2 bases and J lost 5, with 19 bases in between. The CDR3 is CASSLPKATGQDEQYF. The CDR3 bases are TGTGCCAGCAGCTTACCTAAAGCGACAGGCCAGGACGAGCAGTACTTC.

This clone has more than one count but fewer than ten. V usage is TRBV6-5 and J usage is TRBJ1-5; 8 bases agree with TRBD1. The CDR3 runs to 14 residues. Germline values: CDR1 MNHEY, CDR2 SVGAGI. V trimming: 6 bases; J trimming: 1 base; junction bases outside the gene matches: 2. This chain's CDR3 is CASRRQGSNQPQHF. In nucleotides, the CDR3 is TGTGCCAGCAGAAGACAGGGGAGCAATCAGCCCCAGCATTTT.

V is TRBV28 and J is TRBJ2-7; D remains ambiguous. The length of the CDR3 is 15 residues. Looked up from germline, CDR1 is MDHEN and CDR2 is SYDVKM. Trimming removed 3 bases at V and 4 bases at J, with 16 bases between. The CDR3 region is CASSFLSAARYEQYF. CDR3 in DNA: TGTGCCAGCAGTTTTCTGAGCGCCGCCCGGTACGAGCAGTACTTC.

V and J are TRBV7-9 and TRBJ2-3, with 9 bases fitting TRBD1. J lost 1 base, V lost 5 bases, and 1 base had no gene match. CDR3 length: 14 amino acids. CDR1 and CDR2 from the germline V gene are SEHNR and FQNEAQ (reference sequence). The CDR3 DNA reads TGTGCCAGCAGCCGGACAGGGGGCACAGATACGCAGTATTTT. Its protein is CASSRTGGTDTQYF. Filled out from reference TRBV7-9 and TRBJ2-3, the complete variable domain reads DTGVSQNPRHKITKRGQNVTFRCDPISEHNRLYWYRQTLGQGPEFLTYFQNEAQLEKSRLLSDRFSAERPKGSFSTLEIQRTEQGDSAMYLCASSRTGGTDTQYFGPGTRLTVL.

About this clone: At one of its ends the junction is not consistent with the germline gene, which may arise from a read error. Here the CDR3 DNA reads TGTTCCAGCAGCTTAGGGCTAGCGGAGACCTACGAGCAGTACTTC. This codes for CSSSLGLAETYEQYF. V usage is TRBV7-9 and J usage is TRBJ2-7, with 7 bases aligning to TRBD2. The CDR3 spans 15 residues. Germline-derived CDR1 and CDR2 are SEHNR and FQNEAQ (reference sequence).

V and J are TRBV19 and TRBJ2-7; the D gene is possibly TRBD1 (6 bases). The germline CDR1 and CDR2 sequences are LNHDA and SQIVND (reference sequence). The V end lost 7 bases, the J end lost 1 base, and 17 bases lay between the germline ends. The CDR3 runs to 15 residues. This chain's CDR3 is CASKAAQGYSYEQYF. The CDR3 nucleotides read TGTGCCAGTAAAGCGGCACAGGGATATTCCTACGAGCAGTACTTC.

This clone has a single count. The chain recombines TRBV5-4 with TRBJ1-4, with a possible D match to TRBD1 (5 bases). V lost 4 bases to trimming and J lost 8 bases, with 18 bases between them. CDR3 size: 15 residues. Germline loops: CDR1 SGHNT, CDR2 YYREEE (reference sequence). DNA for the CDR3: TGTGCCAGCAGCAAAAGGGCAGGGTCGCGGGAAAAACTGTTTTTT. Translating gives CASSKRAGSREKLFF.

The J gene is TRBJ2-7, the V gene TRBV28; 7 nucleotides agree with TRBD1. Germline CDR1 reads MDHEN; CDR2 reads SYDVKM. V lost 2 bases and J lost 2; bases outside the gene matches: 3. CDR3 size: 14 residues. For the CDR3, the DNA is TGTGCCAGCAGTTTAGGACAGGACACCTACGAGCAGTACTTC. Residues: CASSLGQDTYEQYF.

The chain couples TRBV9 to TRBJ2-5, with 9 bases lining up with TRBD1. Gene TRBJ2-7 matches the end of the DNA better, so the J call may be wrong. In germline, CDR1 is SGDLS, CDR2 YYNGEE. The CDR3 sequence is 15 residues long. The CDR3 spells CASSPIGDRATEQYF. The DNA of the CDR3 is TGTGCCAGCAGCCCGATTGGGGACAGGGCGACCGAGCAGTACTTC.

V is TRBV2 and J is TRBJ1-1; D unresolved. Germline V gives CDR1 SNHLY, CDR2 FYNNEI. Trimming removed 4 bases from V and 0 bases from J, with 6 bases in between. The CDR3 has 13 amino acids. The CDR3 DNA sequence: TGTGCCAGCAGTGCATCAGTGAACACTGAAGCTTTCTTT. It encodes CASSASVNTEAFF.

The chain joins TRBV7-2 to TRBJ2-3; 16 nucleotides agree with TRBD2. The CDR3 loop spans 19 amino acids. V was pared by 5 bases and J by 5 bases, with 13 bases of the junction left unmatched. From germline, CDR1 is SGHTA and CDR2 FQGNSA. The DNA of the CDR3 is TGTGCCAGCAGCCGCCAGGGACTAGCGGGAGGGGCTAGAATAGATACGCAGTATTTT. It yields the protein CASSRQGLAGGARIDTQYF.

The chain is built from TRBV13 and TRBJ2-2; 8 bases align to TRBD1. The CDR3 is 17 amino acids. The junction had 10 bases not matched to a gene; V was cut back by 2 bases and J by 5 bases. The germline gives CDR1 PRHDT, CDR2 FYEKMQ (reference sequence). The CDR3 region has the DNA TGTGCCAGCAGCTTATACGGCGTGACAGGGGTGACCGGGGAGCTGTTTTTT. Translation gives CASSLYGVTGVTGELFF. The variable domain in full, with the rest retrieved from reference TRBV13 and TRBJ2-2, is AAGVIQSPRHLIKEKRETATLKCYPIPRHDTVYWYQQGPGQDPQFLISFYEKMQSDKGSIPDRFSAQQFSDYHSELNMSSLELGDSALYFCASSLYGVTGVTGELFFGEGSRLTVL.

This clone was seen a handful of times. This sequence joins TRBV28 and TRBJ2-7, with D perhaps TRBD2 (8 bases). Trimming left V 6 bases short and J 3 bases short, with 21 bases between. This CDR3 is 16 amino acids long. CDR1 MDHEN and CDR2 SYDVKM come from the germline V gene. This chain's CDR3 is CASSPGGGGGRYEQYF. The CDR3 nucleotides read TGTGCCAGCAGCCCCGGAGGGGGCGGGGGGCGCTACGAGCAGTACTTC.

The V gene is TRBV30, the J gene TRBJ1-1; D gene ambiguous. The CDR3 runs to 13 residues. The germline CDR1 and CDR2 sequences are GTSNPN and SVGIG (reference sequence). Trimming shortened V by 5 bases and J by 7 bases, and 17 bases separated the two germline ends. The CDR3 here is CAWGSSGSNEAFF. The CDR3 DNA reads TGTGCCTGGGGGTCATCCGGGAGCAATGAAGCTTTCTTT.

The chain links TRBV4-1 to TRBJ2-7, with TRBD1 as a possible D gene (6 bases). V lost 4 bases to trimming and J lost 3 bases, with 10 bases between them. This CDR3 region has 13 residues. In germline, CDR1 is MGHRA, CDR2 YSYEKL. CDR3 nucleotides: TGCGCCAGCAGCCCCGGGACAATCTACGAGCAGTACTTC. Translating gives CASSPGTIYEQYF.

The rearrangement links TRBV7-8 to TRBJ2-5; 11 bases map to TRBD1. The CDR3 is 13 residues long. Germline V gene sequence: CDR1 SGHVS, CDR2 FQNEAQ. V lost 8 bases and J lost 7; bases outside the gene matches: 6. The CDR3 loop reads CASGGQGAATQYF. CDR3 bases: TGTGCCAGCGGTGGACAGGGGGCAGCGACCCAGTACTTC.

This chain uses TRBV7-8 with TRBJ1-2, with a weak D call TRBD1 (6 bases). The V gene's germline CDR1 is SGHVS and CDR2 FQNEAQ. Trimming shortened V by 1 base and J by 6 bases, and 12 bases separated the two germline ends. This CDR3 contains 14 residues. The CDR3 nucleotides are TGTGCCAGCAGCTTAGACTACAGGGTAGATGGCTACACCTTC. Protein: CASSLDYRVDGYTF.